Included here is one TCR beta chain sequence, with context. Its antigen is unknown. With 1 base removed from V and 0 bases from J, the gap between germline ends came to 11 bases. The CDR3 runs 16 residues. The germline V gene encodes CDR1 SGHRS and CDR2 YFSETQ. This sample stems from a study of blood T cells in healthy people across ages. Study-wide points: Researchers judged that diversity estimates from one million T cells fell short of true values.

Each of the donors had roughly 9.3 milliliters of peripheral blood drawn into EDTA-treated Vacutainer tubes. A minimum of 7 million PBMCs was isolated per sample. PCR was performed a second time for about 6 to 12 cycles using a sample-barcoded 5' primer and a J-beta primer mix. Per sample, CDR3-containing paired-end reads numbered at least 3 million. One entry per CDR3 protein, called by TCRdb with MiXCR from the 5' RACE reads. The sample carries about 1.1 million distinct CDR3 sequences, 30% to 40% recorded once. The sequencing sample was made of blood. This clonotype originated in a man aged 18-30 years in good health. The chain recombines TRBV5-1 with TRBJ2-1; D possibly uses TRBD1 or TRBD2 (5 bases each). The CDR3 here is CASSLMGPSSYNEQFF. The CDR3 coding sequence is TGCGCCAGCAGCTTGATGGGACCTAGCTCCTACAATGAGCAGTTCTTC.